The rows below give T cell receptor beta chains drawn from one sample of a study of regulatory T cells in long-lasting Graves disease. TCRdb fed the multiplex PCR reads into MiXCR, producing one record per CDR3 protein. This table holds over 350,000 distinct CDR3 sequences, approximately 15% found once. The same data also went into a second study, on T cells in Graves' hyperthyroidism and ophthalmopathy.

This material consisted of peripheral blood mononuclear cells (PBMCs), taken at new diagnosis, from a patient treated with antithyroid drugs. All receptors come from a woman aged 45-60 years with Graves disease. CDR3s include the opening cysteine and the closing phenylalanine or tryptophan. A D gene is named only where the DNA matches it firmly. Clone size appears in some rows only: once, few, many, or a class for an expanded clone.

cdr3_aa cdr3_nt v_call d_call j_call clone_size
CASSPDTTGAHYGYTF TGTGCCAGCTCACCAGACACGACAGGGGCGCACTATGGCTACACCTTC TRBV18 TRBD1 TRBJ1-2 few
CASSPASGIRGETQYF TGTGCCAGCTCACCGGCTAGCGGGATCCGTGGTGAGACCCAGTACTTC TRBV18 TRBD2 TRBJ2-5 -
CSARGPLAITDTQYF TGCAGTGCTAGAGGGCCACTAGCGATCACAGATACGCAGTATTTT TRBV20-1 TRBD2 TRBJ2-3 -
CASSRNTRGQGLGEQYF TGCGCCAGCAGCCGAAATACGAGGGGACAGGGACTCGGGGAGCAGTACTTC TRBV5-1 TRBD1 TRBJ2-7 many
CASRIGEVTGELFF TGTGCCAGCAGGATCGGGGAAGTCACCGGGGAGCTGTTTTTT TRBV2 - TRBJ2-2 many
CASSLISRGPEGRSSYEQYF TGTGCCAGCAGTTTAATTTCTCGGGGTCCCGAGGGTAGAAGCTCCTACGAGCAGTACTTC TRBV28 - TRBJ2-7 many
CASTQSGNPYEQYF TGTGCCAGCACCCAAAGTGGGAACCCCTACGAGCAGTACTTC TRBV28 - TRBJ2-7 few
CASSLTSGRVSEQYF TGTGCCAGCAGCCTCACTAGCGGGAGGGTGAGTGAGCAGTACTTC TRBV6-1 TRBD2 TRBJ2-7 -
CASSSGLAGAPGELFF TGTGCCAGCAGTTCGGGACTAGCGGGAGCCCCCGGGGAGCTGTTTTTT TRBV27 TRBD2 TRBJ2-2 few
CASSPGGQGDEQYF TGTGCCAGCAGCCCGGGGGGACAGGGTGACGAGCAGTACTTC TRBV7-2 TRBD1 TRBJ2-7 many
CASAGGDTQYF TGTGCCAGCGCTGGGGGAGATACGCAGTATTTT TRBV25-1 - TRBJ2-3 once
CASSLQGSYNSPLHF TGTGCCAGCAGCCTCCAGGGCTCCTATAATTCACCCCTCCACTTT TRBV12-3/TRBV12-4 - TRBJ1-6 many
CAWGGGGEQYF TGTGCCTGGGGAGGGGGAGGCGAGCAGTACTTC TRBV30 - TRBJ2-7 many
CASSVGSRYNEQFF TGTGCCAGCAGCGTAGGAAGCCGATACAATGAGCAGTTCTTC TRBV9 - TRBJ2-1 -
CATTGTYNEQFF TGTGCCACGACAGGGACCTACAATGAGCAGTTCTTC TRBV12-3/TRBV12-4 TRBD1 TRBJ2-1 many
CAISGRQGGTDTQYF TGTGCCATCAGTGGTAGGCAGGGGGGAACAGATACGCAGTATTTT TRBV10-3 - TRBJ2-3 -
CASVDSQTGNTIYF TGTGCCAGCGTGGACAGCCAAACTGGAAACACCATATATTTT TRBV6-1 - TRBJ1-3 -
CASSESTWEISYNEQFF TGCGCCAGCAGTGAGTCGACTTGGGAGATCTCCTACAATGAGCAGTTCTTC TRBV10-2 - TRBJ2-1 -
CASSGARSGISGELFF TGTGCCAGCAGTGGGGCCCGGTCCGGGATTTCTGGGGAGCTGTTTTTT TRBV2 - TRBJ2-2 -
CASSQLAVGETQYF TGTGCCAGCAGCCAACTAGCGGTGGGGGAGACCCAGTACTTC TRBV3-1 TRBD2 TRBJ2-5 many
CASTSFANLNTGELFF TGCGCCAGCACATCGTTCGCTAACCTGAACACCGGGGAGCTGTTTTTT TRBV4-1 - TRBJ2-2 many
CASSEAGGMYTEAFF TGCGCCAGCAGTGAGGCAGGGGGCATGTACACTGAAGCTTTCTTT TRBV10-2 TRBD1 TRBJ1-1 few
CASSFVGTGMNTEAFF TGTGCCAGCAGTTTTGTGGGGACGGGCATGAACACTGAAGCTTTCTTT TRBV27 - TRBJ1-1 few
CASSLDPGQRRGYTF TGTGCCAGCAGCTTAGACCCAGGACAGCGTCGCGGCTACACCTTC TRBV11-2 - TRBJ1-2 many
CASSFGAGAYEQYF TGTGCCAGCAGTTTTGGTGCAGGCGCCTACGAGCAGTACTTC TRBV12-3/TRBV12-4 - TRBJ2-7 many
CASNKGALEEKLFF TGTGCCAGCAACAAGGGGGCGCTTGAGGAAAAACTGTTTTTT TRBV2 TRBD1 TRBJ1-4 many
CASKRGLHDSNQPQHF TGTGCCAGTAAACGAGGACTCCATGATAGCAATCAGCCCCAGCATTTT TRBV19 - TRBJ1-5 -
CASSEFAGVETQYF TGTGCCAGCAGTGAATTCGCAGGGGTAGAGACCCAGTACTTC TRBV6-1 - TRBJ2-5 -
CASSWELYEQYF TGTGCCAGCAGTTGGGAACTCTACGAGCAGTACTTC TRBV2 - TRBJ2-7 -
CASSLSSGSYNEQYF TGTGCCAGCAGTTTAAGTAGCGGGAGTTACAACGAGCAGTACTTC TRBV12-3/TRBV12-4 TRBD2 TRBJ2-7 many
CSAERGFGTDTQYF TGCAGCGCCGAACGGGGATTTGGCACAGATACGCAGTATTTT TRBV29-1 - TRBJ2-3 many
CASSMDAPYSGNTIYF TGTGCCAGTAGTATGGATGCCCCTTACTCTGGAAACACCATATATTTT TRBV19 - TRBJ1-3 -
CSVEVRGQPDNEQFF TGCAGCGTTGAAGTCCGTGGACAACCTGACAATGAGCAGTTCTTC TRBV29-1 - TRBJ2-1 few